What follows is one TCR beta chain and its context. Antigen: not known. The V end lost 1 base, the J end lost 3 bases, and 10 bases lay between the germline ends. CDR1 MGHRA and CDR2 YSYEKL come from the germline V gene. CDR3 length: 14 amino acids. The CDR3 regions of TCR beta were amplified from RNA transcripts. First-round RT-PCR targeting the TCR CDR3 was performed with the HTBI primer set. TCRdb reprocessed the multiplex PCR reads via MiXCR and lists one record per CDR3 protein. The repertoire consists of nearly 750,000 distinct CDR3 sequences, with just over 35% occurring once and the leading ten covering more than 25%. The data derive from a study of T cells in Graves' hyperthyroidism and ophthalmopathy. Findings and limits, study-wide: Most clonotypes that expanded in the thyroid above 0.001 also showed up in blood.

Clinicians diagnosed patients from clinical symptoms, serum thyroxine and TRAb, thyroid ultrasound and orbital computed tomography. PBMCs were collected from a 10 ml volume of fresh peripheral blood. This chain uses TRBV4-1 with TRBJ2-7; no clear D. The sequencing sample was made of blood. The sequence was obtained from a woman aged 35 to 49 with Graves' hyperthyroidism. The CDR3 region is CASSQGSQVYEQYF. In DNA form, the CDR3 reads TGCGCCAGCAGCCAAGGGAGCCAGGTCTACGAGCAGTACTTC.